The source of this TCR beta chain is a study of blood T cell repertoires in COVID-19. Study at large: Italy, Spain and the United States were the sources of the convalescent and acute COVID-19 samples. Sample material is recorded as cDNA or gDNA derived from T cells, B-cell-depleted T cells, or PBMCs.

Original analysis: Estimation of nucleated cell counts was performed using reference gene primer amplification. This table comes from immunoSEQ multiplex PCR, and its TCRdb copy is limited to in-frame clones, with some not included. V, J and clone size are taken as reported in that table, and D and trimming were inferred from the DNA itself. Counted here are 200,000 to 300,000 clones, around 84% occurring once; the ten biggest clones make up 3.4%. Germline CDR1 LNHDA, CDR2 SQIVND (reference sequence). After removal of 5 bases from V and 5 bases from J, the junction contained 9 bases not matched to a gene. There are 16 residues in the CDR3.

Sequenced input: peripheral blood. The source of this sequence is a woman between 18 and 30 years old with acute or convalescent COVID-19. V usage is TRBV19 and J usage is TRBJ1-2; 12 bases are shared with TRBD1. The CDR3 is CASSRQGQGAIYGYTF. CDR3 DNA: TGTGCCAGTAGTCGCCAGGGACAGGGGGCAATTTATGGCTACACCTTC.